A selection of T cell receptor beta chains follows, all from one sample in a study of cytomegalovirus exposure and HLA in healthy donors. Produced via immunoSEQ multiplex PCR; TCRdb's table is partial and in-frame only. The data contain 110,000 to 150,000 clones, 79% of them singletons. Sequences were obtained from PBMCs. Every receptor here comes from a young man in good health and CMV-seronegative. The CDR3 runs from the conserved cysteine through the conserved F or W. A D gene is named only where the DNA matches it firmly. Size is stated for part of the rows, as once, few or many counts, or as a class when the clone is expanded.

CASSKSPREVSWTEAFF TGTGCCAGCAGCAAATCCCCAAGAGAGGTAAGTTGGACTGAAGCTTTCTTT TRBJ1-1 NA TRBV21-1 NA
CASSFVGGRAEAFF TGTGCCAGCAGCTTCGTAGGGGGCCGTGCTGAAGCTTTCTTT TRBJ1-1 NA TRBV5-5 TRBD1
CASSQARQTTVNTQYF TGCGCCAGCAGCCAAGCCAGACAGACCACGGTGAATACGCAGTATTTT TRBJ2-3 NA TRBV4-3 NA
CASSQDRGNTEAFF TGTGCCAGCAGCCAAGATCGCGGGAACACTGAAGCTTTCTTT TRBJ1-1 NA TRBV4-2 NA
CASSVGLEGEQYF TGTGCCAGCAGCGTAGGTCTCGAGGGCGAGCAGTACTTC TRBJ2-7 NA TRBV9 NA
CASKVPGTVNEKLFF TGTGCCAGCAAGGTCCCGGGGACAGTTAATGAAAAACTGTTTTTT TRBJ1-4 NA TRBV28 TRBD1
CASSYPLAGGTYEQYF TGTGCCAGCAGTTACCCCTTAGCGGGGGGCACCTACGAGCAGTACTTC TRBJ2-7 NA TRBV6-5 TRBD2
CASSPPGSSYEQYF TGTGCCAGCTCACCACCGGGCAGCTCCTACGAGCAGTACTTC TRBJ2-7 NA TRBV18 NA
CASSPGTGGLLNTEAFF TGTGCCAGCTCACCGGGGACAGGGGGCCTCCTGAACACTGAAGCTTTCTTT TRBJ1-1 NA TRBV18 TRBD1
CASSQDINGIRNTEAFF TGCGCCAGCAGCCAAGACATTAACGGGATTAGGAACACTGAAGCTTTCTTT TRBJ1-1 few TRBV4-3 NA
CASSEVWDRNQPQHF TGTGCCAGCAGTGAAGTCTGGGACAGAAATCAGCCCCAGCATTTT TRBJ1-5 few TRBV6-1 TRBD1
CASSPGQYNSPLHF TGTGCCAGCAGTCCGGGACAGTATAATTCACCCCTCCACTTT TRBJ1-6 few TRBV6-5 TRBD1
CASSPRQGYGYTF TGTGCCAGCAGCCCCCGACAGGGCTATGGCTACACCTTC TRBJ1-2 NA TRBV6-4 TRBD1
CASSQEGGSNTEAFF TGCGCCAGCAGCCAAGAAGGGGGATCGAACACTGAAGCTTTCTTT TRBJ1-1 few TRBV4-1 NA
CASSLNPGGQPQHF TGTGCCAGCAGCTTGAATCCGGGGGGACAGCCCCAGCATTTT TRBJ1-5 NA TRBV5-6 NA
CASSPPDRGYGYTF TGCGCCAGCAGCCCCCCCGACAGAGGCTATGGCTACACCTTC TRBJ1-2 NA TRBV7-2 NA
CASTLGGSEAFF TGTGCCAGCACCCTGGGGGGTTCTGAAGCTTTCTTT TRBJ1-1 NA TRBV7-9 NA
CASSPPGNTEAFF TGTGCCAGCAGCCCCCCGGGGAACACTGAAGCTTTCTTT TRBJ1-1 NA TRBV7-3 NA
CASSLDDSSNQPQHF TGTGCCAGCAGTTTAGACGACAGTAGCAATCAGCCCCAGCATTTT TRBJ1-5 NA TRBV27 NA
CASSTEQGGYSDGYTF TGTGCCAGCAGTACCGAACAGGGGGGATATTCTGATGGCTACACCTTC TRBJ1-2 NA TRBV5-4 TRBD1
CASSEAAGYWTGELFF TGTGCCAGCAGTGAAGCAGCAGGTTATTGGACCGGGGAGCTGTTTTTT TRBJ2-2 NA TRBV6-1 NA
CASSLIGARRGGPDEQFF TGTGCCAGCAGCTTAATTGGGGCCCGTCGGGGGGGCCCGGATGAGCAGTTCTTC TRBJ2-1 NA TRBV7-9 TRBD2
CSASISSGSTF TGCAGTGCTAGTATCTCTAGCGGGTCGACTTTT TRBJ2-3 NA TRBV20-1 TRBD2
CAWTPQGYGYTF TGTGCCTGGACCCCCCAGGGCTATGGCTACACCTTC TRBJ1-2 NA TRBV30 NA
CASSELGGSLGDTQYF TGTGCCAGCAGTGAACTTGGGGGCTCATTAGGAGATACGCAGTATTTT TRBJ2-3 NA TRBV6-1 NA
CASNRGTGAPLHF TGTGCCAGCAACCGAGGGACAGGCGCACCCCTCCACTTT TRBJ1-6 few TRBV6-5 TRBD1
CAVTTDTQYF TGTGCCGTCACAACAGATACGCAGTATTTT TRBJ2-3 NA TRBV7-9 NA
CASSLADSSNQPQHF TGTGCCAGCAGCTTGGCGGACAGTAGCAATCAGCCCCAGCATTTT TRBJ1-5 few TRBV5-5 NA
CASSLVRTDQETQYF TGTGCCAGCAGCTTAGTAAGGACAGACCAAGAGACCCAGTACTTC TRBJ2-5 NA TRBV7-8 NA
CASSLSAGPYYGYTF TGTGCCAGCAGTTTATCAGCGGGCCCCTACTATGGCTACACCTTC TRBJ1-2 NA TRBV27 NA
CASSSEGNTEAFF TGTGCCAGCAGTTCCGAGGGAAACACTGAAGCTTTCTTT TRBJ1-1 NA TRBV6-1 NA
CASSLAEGDILNTEAFF TGTGCCAGCAGCTTAGCAGAAGGGGACATTCTGAACACTGAAGCTTTCTTT TRBJ1-1 few TRBV7-6 NA
CASSASLGHGELFF TGTGCCAGTAGTGCATCACTAGGTCACGGGGAGCTGTTTTTT TRBJ2-2 NA TRBV19 NA
CASSLISQGARTGELFF TGTGCCAGCAGCTTAATTTCACAGGGGGCGAGGACCGGGGAGCTGTTTTTT TRBJ2-2 NA TRBV5-6 TRBD1
CASSPRRAVSYNEQFF TGTGCCAGCAGCCCCCGGCGTGCGGTTTCCTACAATGAGCAGTTCTTC TRBJ2-1 NA TRBV7-8 NA
CASRSYTEAFF TGTGCCAGCCGTTCGTACACTGAAGCTTTCTTT TRBJ1-1 few TRBV6-5 NA
CASGLLSGLSKYTDTQYF TGTGCTAGTGGTTTGCTATCGGGACTATCAAAATACACAGATACGCAGTATTTT TRBJ2-3 NA TRBV12-5 TRBD2